This is a list of T cell receptor beta chains from one sample in a study of blood T cell repertoires in COVID-19. TCRdb's copy holds only in-frame clones and misses some; the assay was immunoSEQ multiplex PCR. This sample carries 150,000 to 200,000 clones, more than 75% of them seen once, and the ten largest clones take roughly a sixth. The sequenced material came from PBMCs or T cells enriched from blood (not recorded which). The source of these receptors is a woman aged 50 to 60 with acute COVID-19. The CDR3 runs from the conserved cysteine through the conserved F or W. D genes are given only for firm matches.

len,v_gene,j_gene,d_gene,CDR3aa
14,TRBV18,TRBJ1-1,TRBD1,CASSTQGFDTEAFF
15,TRBV5-4,TRBJ1-2,.,CASSLRAGAGSGYTF
14,TRBV10-3,TRBJ2-2,.,CAISDAGDTGELFF
17,TRBV5-1,TRBJ2-6,TRBD1,CASSPGQGAAGANVLTF
14,TRBV6-5,TRBJ2-5,.,CASFPMADQETQYF
14,TRBV3-1/TRBV3-2,TRBJ2-1,TRBD2,CASSRAGAWNEQFF
15,TRBV19,TRBJ2-1,TRBD2,CASSQLAGGHLEQFF
15,TRBV7-9,TRBJ2-1,TRBD2,CASSLGVGGAGEQFF
15,TRBV6-1,TRBJ2-3,TRBD2,CASSEAGGGPDTQYF
14,TRBV7-2,TRBJ1-1,.,CASSLMKGGVEAFF
16,TRBV28,TRBJ1-5,TRBD1,CASTPPTGAYNQPQHF